This T cell receptor (beta chain) was obtained from a study of siplizumab effects on memory and regulatory T cells. Each sample had approximately 10^5 TCR templates assayed. Profiling relied on immunoSEQ multiplex PCR, and the TCRdb table lists in-frame clones only, not all of them. The sample holds under 150,000 clones, about 94% seen once. General study points: Greater diversity than memory cells seemed evident in naive T cells, which also appeared to be major alloresponse contributors. The mean Treg-derived percentage of mappable alloreactive CD4+ clones was about 70% with siplizumab compared with 25% to 30% in controls. Alloreactive sequences traceable to unstimulated CD4+ memory cells were significantly reduced by siplizumab.

CDR3 length: 15 amino acids. Per the germline V gene, CDR1 is MNHEY and CDR2 is SMNVEV (reference sequence). V gave up 2 bases and J gave up 0 bases, with 10 bases separating them. Note on this clone: Its antigen is not known.

The receptor comes from a human donor in good health. The source material was non-Treg CD4+ T cells sorted from blood. The V call is TRBV27, the J call TRBJ1-1; possible D gene TRBD1, 5 bases. CDR3 sequence: CASSLNRIMNTEAFF. CDR3 DNA sequence: TGTGCCAGCAGTTTAAACAGGATTATGAACACTGAAGCTTTCTTT.